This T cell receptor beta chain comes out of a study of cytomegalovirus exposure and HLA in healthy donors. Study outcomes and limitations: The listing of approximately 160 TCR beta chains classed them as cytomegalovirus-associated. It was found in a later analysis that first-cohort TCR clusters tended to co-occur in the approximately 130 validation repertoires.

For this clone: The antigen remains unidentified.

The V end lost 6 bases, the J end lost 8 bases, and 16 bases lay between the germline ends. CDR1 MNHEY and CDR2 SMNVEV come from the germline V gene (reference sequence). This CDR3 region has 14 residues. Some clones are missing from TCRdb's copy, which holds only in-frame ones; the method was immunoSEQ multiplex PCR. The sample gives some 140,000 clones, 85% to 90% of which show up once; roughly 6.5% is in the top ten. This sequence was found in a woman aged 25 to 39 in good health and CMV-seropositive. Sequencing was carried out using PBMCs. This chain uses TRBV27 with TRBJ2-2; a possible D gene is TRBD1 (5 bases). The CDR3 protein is CASRTLSRAGELFF. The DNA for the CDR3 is TGTGCCAGCAGAACCCTGAGCAGGGCGGGGGAGCTGTTTTTT.